This T cell receptor (beta chain) was captured in a study of cytomegalovirus exposure and HLA in healthy donors. Study as a whole: A previous analysis identified approximately 110 million unique TCR beta sequences derived from 180 million or so T cells.

In the PCR, 60 Vbeta and 13 Jbeta primers were used. Assay used: immunoSEQ multiplex PCR; TCRdb lists only in-frame clones, some missing. This table holds approximately 120,000 clones, approximately 78% found once. This CDR3 has 16 amino acids. The V gene end was trimmed by 4 bases and the J gene end by 4 bases; junction bases not matched to a gene: 13. The V gene's germline CDR1 is SGHRS and CDR2 YFSETQ. The receptor's source is a woman in her twenties or thirties in good health and CMV-seronegative. The rearrangement joins TRBV5-1 to TRBJ2-7; the match to TRBD1 covers 8 bases. Input material: PBMCs. The CDR3 region has the DNA TGCGCCAGCAGCCCTGGACAGGGTGAGAAGATTTACGAGCAGTACTTC. Translated, it gives CASSPGQGEKIYEQYF.